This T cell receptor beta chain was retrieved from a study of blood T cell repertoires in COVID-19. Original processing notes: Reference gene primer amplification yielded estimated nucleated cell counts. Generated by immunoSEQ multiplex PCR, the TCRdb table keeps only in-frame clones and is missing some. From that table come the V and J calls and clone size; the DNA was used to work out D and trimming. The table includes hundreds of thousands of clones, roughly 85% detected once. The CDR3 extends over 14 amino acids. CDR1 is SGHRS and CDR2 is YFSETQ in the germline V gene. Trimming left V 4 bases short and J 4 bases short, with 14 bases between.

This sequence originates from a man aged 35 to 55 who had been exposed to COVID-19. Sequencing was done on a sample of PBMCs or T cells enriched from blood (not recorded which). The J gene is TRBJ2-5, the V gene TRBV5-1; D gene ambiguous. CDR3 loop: CASSPGIAGETQYF. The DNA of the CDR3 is TGCGCCAGCAGCCCCGGAATAGCTGGAGAGACCCAGTACTTC.